The clone carrying this TCR beta chain has just a few counts. TCRdb itself ran the RT-PCR reads through MiXCR, one entry per CDR3 protein. This table holds 150,000 or so distinct CDR3 sequences, about 24% found once. The entry originates in a study of patients and donors after allogeneic stem cell transplantation. The CDR3 consists of 17 residues. Trimming took 4 bases from V and 3 from J; bases not matched to a gene: 13. This receptor was identified in a human donor who was either an allogeneic HSCT recipient or a stem cell or donor lymphocyte infusion donor (not recorded which). It is not recorded whose cells these are; they may come from a transplant donor. The specimen sequenced was blood, either unsorted or a sorted T cell fraction (not recorded which). The gene calls are TRBV12-3 or TRBV12-4 and TRBJ2-7; 9 bases are shared with TRBD1. CDR3 region: CASSSESTGTGYYEQYF. In DNA form, the CDR3 reads TGTGCCAGCAGTTCTGAGAGTACCGGGACAGGGTACTACGAGCAGTACTTC.